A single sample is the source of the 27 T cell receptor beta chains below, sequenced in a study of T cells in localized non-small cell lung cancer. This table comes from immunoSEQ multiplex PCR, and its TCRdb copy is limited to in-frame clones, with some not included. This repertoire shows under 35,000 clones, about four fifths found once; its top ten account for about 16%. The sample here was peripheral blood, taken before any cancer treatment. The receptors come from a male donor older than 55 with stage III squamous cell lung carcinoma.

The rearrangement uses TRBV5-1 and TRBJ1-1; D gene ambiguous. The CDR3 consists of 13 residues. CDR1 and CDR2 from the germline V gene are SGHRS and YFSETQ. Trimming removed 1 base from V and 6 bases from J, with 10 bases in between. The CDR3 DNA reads TGCGCCAGCAGCTTGATTGTTACCGCTGAAGCTTTCTTT. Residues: CASSLIVTAEAFF. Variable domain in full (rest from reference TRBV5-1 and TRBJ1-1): KAGVTQTPRYLIKTRGQQVTLSCSPISGHRSVSWYQQTPGQGLQFLFEYFSETQRNKGNFPGRFSGRQFSNSRSEMNVSTLELGDSALYLCASSLIVTAEAFFGQGTRLTVV.

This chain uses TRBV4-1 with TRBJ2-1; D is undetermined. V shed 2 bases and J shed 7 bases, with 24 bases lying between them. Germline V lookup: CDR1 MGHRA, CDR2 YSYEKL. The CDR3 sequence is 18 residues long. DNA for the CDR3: TGCGCCAGCAGCCAAATTGATTTAGGCTTTTCTGTCGGTAATGAGCAGTTCTTC. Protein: CASSQIDLGFSVGNEQFF.

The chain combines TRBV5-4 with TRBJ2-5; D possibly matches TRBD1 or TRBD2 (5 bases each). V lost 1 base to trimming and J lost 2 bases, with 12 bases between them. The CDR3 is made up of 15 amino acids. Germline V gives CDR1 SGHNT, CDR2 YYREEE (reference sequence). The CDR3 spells CASSLSTTGQETQYF. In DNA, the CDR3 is TGTGCCAGCAGCTTGTCGACTACAGGACAAGAGACCCAGTACTTC.

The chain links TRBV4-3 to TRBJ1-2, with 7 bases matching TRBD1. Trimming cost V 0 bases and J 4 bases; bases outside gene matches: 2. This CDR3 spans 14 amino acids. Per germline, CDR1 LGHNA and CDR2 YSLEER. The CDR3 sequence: CASSQEGTAYGYTF. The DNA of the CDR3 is TGCGCCAGCAGCCAAGAGGGGACAGCCTATGGCTACACCTTC.

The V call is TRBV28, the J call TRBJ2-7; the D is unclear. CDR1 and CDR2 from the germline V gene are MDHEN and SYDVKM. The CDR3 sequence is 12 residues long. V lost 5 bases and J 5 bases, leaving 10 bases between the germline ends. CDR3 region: CASSRVLDEQYF. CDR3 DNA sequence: TGTGCCAGCAGTAGGGTTTTGGACGAGCAGTACTTC.

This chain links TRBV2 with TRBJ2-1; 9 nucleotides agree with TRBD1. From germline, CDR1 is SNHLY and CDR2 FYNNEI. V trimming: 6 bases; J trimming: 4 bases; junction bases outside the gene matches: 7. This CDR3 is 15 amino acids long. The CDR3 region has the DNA TGTGCCAGCAGGGCCGGGACAGGGCCTTACAATGAGCAGTTCTTC. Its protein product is CASRAGTGPYNEQFF.

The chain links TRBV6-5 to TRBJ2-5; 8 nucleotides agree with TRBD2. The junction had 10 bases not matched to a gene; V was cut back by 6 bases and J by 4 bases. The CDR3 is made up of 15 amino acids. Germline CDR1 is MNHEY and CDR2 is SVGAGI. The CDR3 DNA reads TGTGCCAGCAGATCCCCGGGACTAGGGGGAGAGACCCAGTACTTC. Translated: CASRSPGLGGETQYF.

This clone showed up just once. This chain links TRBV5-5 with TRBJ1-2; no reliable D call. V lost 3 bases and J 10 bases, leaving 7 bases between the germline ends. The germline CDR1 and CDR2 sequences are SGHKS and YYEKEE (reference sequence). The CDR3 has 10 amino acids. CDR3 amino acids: CASSSLYYTF. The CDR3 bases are TGTGCCAGCAGCTCTCTTTACTACACCTTC.

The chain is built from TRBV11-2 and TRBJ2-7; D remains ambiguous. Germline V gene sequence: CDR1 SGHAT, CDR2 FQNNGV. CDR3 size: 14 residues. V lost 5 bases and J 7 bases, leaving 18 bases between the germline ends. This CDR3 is CASSATRTPSEQYF. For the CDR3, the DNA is TGTGCCAGCAGCGCCACCAGGACCCCTTCGGAGCAGTACTTC.

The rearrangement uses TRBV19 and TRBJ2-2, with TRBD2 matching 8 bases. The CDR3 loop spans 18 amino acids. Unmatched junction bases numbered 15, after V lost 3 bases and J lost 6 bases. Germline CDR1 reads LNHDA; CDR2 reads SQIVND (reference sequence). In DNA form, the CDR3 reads TGTGCCAGTAGTATTTGGACTAGCTCCAGGGTTGTCGCCGGGGAGCTGTTTTTT. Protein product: CASSIWTSSRVVAGELFF.

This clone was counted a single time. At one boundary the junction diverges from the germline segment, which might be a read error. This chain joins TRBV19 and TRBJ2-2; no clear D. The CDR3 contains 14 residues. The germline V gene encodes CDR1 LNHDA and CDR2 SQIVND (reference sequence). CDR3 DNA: TGTACCAGTAGTATGAAAGGATGGACCGGGGAGCTGTTTTTT. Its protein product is CTSSMKGWTGELFF.

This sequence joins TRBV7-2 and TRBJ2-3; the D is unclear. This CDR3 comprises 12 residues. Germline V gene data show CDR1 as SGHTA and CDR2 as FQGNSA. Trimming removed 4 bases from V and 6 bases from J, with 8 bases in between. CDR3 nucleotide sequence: TGTGCCAGCAGCTCCATCGGGGATACGCAGTATTTT. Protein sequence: CASSSIGDTQYF.

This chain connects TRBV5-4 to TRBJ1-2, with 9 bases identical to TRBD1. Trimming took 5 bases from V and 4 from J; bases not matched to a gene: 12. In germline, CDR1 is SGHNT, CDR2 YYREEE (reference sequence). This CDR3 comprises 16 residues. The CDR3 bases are TGTGCCAGCAGACACCGTACAGGGGGCGCTTCCTATGGCTACACCTTC. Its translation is CASRHRTGGASYGYTF.

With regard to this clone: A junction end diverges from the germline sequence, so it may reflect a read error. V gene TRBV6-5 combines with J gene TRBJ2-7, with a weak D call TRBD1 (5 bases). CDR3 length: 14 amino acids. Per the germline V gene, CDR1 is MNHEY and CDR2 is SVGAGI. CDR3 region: CASRYYGQLYEQYF. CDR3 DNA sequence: TGTGCCAGCAGGTACTATGGACAACTCTACGAGCAGTACTTC.

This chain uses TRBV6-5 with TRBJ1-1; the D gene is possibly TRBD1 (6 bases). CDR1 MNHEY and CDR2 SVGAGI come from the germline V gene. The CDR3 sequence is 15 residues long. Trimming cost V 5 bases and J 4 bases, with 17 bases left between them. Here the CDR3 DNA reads TGTGCCAGCAGTCTTACAGGGCTTCCGAGCACTGAAGCTTTCTTT. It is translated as CASSLTGLPSTEAFF.

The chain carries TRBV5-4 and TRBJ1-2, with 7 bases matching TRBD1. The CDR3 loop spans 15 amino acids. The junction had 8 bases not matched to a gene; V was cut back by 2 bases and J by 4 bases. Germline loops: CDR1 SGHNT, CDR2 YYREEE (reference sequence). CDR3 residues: CASSFETGLGYGYTF. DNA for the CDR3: TGTGCCAGCAGCTTCGAGACAGGGTTGGGCTATGGCTACACCTTC. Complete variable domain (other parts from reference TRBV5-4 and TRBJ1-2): ETGVTQSPTHLIKTRGQQVTLRCSSQSGHNTVSWYQQALGQGPQFIFQYYREEENGRGNFPPRFSGLQFPNYSSELNVNALELDDSALYLCASSFETGLGYGYTFGSGTRLTVV.

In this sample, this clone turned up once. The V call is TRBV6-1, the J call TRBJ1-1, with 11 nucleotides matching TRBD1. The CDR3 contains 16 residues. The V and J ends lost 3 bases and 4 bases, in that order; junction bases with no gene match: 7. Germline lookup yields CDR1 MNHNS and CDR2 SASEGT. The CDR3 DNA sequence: TGTGCCAGCAGTGAGAGGACAGGGGGCCTCGGCACTGAAGCTTTCTTT. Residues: CASSERTGGLGTEAFF.

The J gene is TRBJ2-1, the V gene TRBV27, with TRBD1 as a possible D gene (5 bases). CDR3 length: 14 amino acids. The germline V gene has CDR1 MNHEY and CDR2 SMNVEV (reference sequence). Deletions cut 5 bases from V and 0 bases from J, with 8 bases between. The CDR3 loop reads CASSQGYSYNEQFF. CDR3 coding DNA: TGTGCCAGCAGTCAGGGTTACTCCTACAATGAGCAGTTCTTC.

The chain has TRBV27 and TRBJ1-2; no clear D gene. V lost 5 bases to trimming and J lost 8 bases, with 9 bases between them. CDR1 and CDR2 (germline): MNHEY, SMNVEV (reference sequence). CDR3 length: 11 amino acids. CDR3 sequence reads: CASSPGLGYTF. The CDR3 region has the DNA TGTGCCAGCAGTCCGGGATTAGGCTACACCTTC.

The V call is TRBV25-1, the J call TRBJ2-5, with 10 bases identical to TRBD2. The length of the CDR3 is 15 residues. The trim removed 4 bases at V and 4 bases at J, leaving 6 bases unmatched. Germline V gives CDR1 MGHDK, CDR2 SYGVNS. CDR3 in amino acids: CASSAQRGGLETQYF. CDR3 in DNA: TGTGCCAGCAGTGCACAGCGGGGGGGCCTAGAGACCCAGTACTTC.

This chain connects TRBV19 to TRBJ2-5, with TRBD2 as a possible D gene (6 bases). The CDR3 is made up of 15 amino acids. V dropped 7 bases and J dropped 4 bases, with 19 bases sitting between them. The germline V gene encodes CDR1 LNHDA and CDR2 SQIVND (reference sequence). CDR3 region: CASTRRVRGGETQYF. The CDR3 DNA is TGTGCCAGTACGAGGCGGGTAAGGGGAGGAGAGACCCAGTACTTC.

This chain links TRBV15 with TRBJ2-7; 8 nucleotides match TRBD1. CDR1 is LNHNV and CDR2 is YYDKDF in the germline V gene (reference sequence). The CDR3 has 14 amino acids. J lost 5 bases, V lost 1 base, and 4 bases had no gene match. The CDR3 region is CATSRGQGRDEQYF. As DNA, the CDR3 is TGTGCCACCAGCAGAGGACAGGGGCGGGACGAGCAGTACTTC.

CDR3: CASSWARGDTEAFF. In DNA form, the CDR3 reads TGCGCCAGCAGCTGGGCCAGGGGGGACACTGAAGCTTTCTTT. The rearrangement joins TRBV5-1 to TRBJ1-1, with TRBD1 matching over 7 bases. Germline V gene data show CDR1 as SGHRS and CDR2 as YFSETQ. This CDR3 region has 14 residues. Trimming took 3 bases from V and 3 from J; bases not matched to a gene: 5.

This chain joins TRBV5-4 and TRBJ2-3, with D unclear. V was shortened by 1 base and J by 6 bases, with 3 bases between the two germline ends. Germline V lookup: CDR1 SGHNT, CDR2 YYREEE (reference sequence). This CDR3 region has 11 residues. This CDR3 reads CASSLTDTQYF. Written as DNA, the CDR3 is TGTGCCAGCAGCTTGACCGATACGCAGTATTTT.

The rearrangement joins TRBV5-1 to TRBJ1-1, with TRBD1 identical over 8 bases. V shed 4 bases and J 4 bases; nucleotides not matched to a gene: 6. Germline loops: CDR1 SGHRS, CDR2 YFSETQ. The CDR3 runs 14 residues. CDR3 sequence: CASSRYQGATEAFF. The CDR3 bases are TGCGCCAGCAGCCGATATCAGGGGGCCACTGAAGCTTTCTTT.

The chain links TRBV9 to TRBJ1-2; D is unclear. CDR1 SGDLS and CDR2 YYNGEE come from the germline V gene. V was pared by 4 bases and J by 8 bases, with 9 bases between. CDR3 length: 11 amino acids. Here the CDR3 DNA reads TGTGCCAGCAGCCGACTGGAGGGCTACACCTTC. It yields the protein CASSRLEGYTF.

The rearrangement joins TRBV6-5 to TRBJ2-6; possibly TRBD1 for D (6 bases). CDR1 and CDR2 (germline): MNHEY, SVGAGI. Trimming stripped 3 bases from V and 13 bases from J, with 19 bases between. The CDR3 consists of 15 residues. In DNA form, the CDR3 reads TGTGCCAGCAGTTATGTGGGGGCAGGAGTTAAAGTCCTGACTTTC. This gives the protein CASSYVGAGVKVLTF.